The 19 T cell receptor beta chains reported below all come from one sample, sequenced in a study of blood T cell repertoires in COVID-19. Profiled with immunoSEQ multiplex PCR; TCRdb holds only in-frame clones, not every one. The sample has around 93,000 clones, 80% to 90% seen once. Sequencing used peripheral blood. These receptors all stem from a man older than 75 with acute or convalescent COVID-19.

This clone was seen only once. The chain joins TRBV19 to TRBJ1-1, with D maybe TRBD1 (5 bases). This CDR3 has 15 amino acids. The germline V gene has CDR1 LNHDA and CDR2 SQIVND (reference sequence). V lost 3 bases and J lost 1, with 12 bases in between. The CDR3 region has the DNA TGTGCCAGTAGTATTATAGGGGCTGGGAACACTGAAGCTTTCTTT. Protein product: CASSIIGAGNTEAFF.

This chain joins TRBV6-5 and TRBJ1-2; D is uncertain. This CDR3 has 12 amino acids. Germline lookup yields CDR1 MNHEY and CDR2 SVGAGI. Trimming took 5 bases from V and 7 from J, leaving 11 bases between them. The CDR3 loop reads CASSQEGGGYTF. The CDR3 nucleotides read TGTGCCAGCAGTCAGGAGGGCGGTGGCTACACCTTC.

The genes are TRBV19 and TRBJ2-3, with D possibly matching TRBD2 (6 bases). V lost 1 base and J lost 2, with 16 bases in between. Germline-derived CDR1 and CDR2 are LNHDA and SQIVND (reference sequence). The CDR3 loop spans 17 amino acids. CDR3 sequence: CASSIAGWGEFTDTQYF. Written as DNA, the CDR3 is TGTGCCAGTAGTATAGCGGGGTGGGGGGAATTCACAGATACGCAGTATTTT.

The rearrangement uses TRBV5-8 and TRBJ2-7; TRBD1 agrees at 8 bases. CDR1 SGHTS and CDR2 YDEGEE come from the germline V gene. The CDR3 spans 20 residues. Trimming removed 7 bases from V and 0 bases from J; junction bases left unmatched: 24. The CDR3 spells CASAFTGTGLVFRSSYEQYF. DNA of the CDR3: TGTGCCAGCGCGTTTACGGGGACAGGACTGGTTTTCCGTAGCTCCTACGAGCAGTACTTC.

This chain links TRBV7-6 with TRBJ1-3, with 8 bases matching TRBD1. The germline CDR1 and CDR2 sequences are SGHVS and FNYEAQ. V was pared by 1 base and J by 5 bases, with 7 bases of the junction left unmatched. The CDR3 covers 16 residues. CDR3: CASSLDRDRSRNTIYF. In DNA form, the CDR3 reads TGTGCCAGCAGCTTAGACCGGGACAGGAGCAGAAACACCATATATTTT.

The chain carries TRBV4-1 and TRBJ1-1; 7 bases fit TRBD1. Per the germline V gene, CDR1 is MGHRA and CDR2 is YSYEKL. Trimming removed 4 bases from V and 3 bases from J; junction bases left unmatched: 8. This CDR3 has 15 residues. CDR3 DNA: TGCGCCAGCAGCCGCGGGACAGCGGGGGACACTGAAGCTTTCTTT. As protein: CASSRGTAGDTEAFF.

The CDR3 bases are TGTGCCAGTTTTTCGGGAGGAAACTACAATGAGCAGTTCTTC. Translation gives CASFSGGNYNEQFF. The V call is TRBV28, the J call TRBJ2-1; the match to TRBD2 covers 7 bases. CDR1 is MDHEN and CDR2 is SYDVKM in the germline V gene. The CDR3 is made up of 14 amino acids. V lost 9 bases to trimming and J lost 3 bases; unmatched junction nucleotides: 8.

The sample holds one count of this clone. The rearrangement joins TRBV5-1 to TRBJ1-1; TRBD1 matches 7 bases. The CDR3 totals 13 residues. The germline CDR1 and CDR2 sequences are SGHRS and YFSETQ. Unmatched junction bases numbered 0, after V lost 1 base and J lost 3 bases. The CDR3 coding sequence is TGCGCCAGCAGCTTGCAGGGGGACACTGAAGCTTTCTTT. As protein: CASSLQGDTEAFF. The complete variable domain, with remaining parts taken from reference TRBV5-1 and TRBJ1-1, reads KAGVTQTPRYLIKTRGQQVTLSCSPISGHRSVSWYQQTPGQGLQFLFEYFSETQRNKGNFPGRFSGRQFSNSRSEMNVSTLELGDSALYLCASSLQGDTEAFFGQGTRLTVV.

The gene calls are TRBV10-2 and TRBJ1-2; perhaps TRBD1 as D (5 bases). CDR3 length: 14 residues. Deletions cut 0 bases from V and 7 bases from J, with 12 bases between. CDR1 is WSHSY, CDR2 SAAADI, per germline. The CDR3 nucleotides are TGCGCCAGCAGTGAGTCGGGACTCCTCGGTGGCTACACCTTC. Protein: CASSESGLLGGYTF.

The J gene is TRBJ1-1, the V gene TRBV4-1, with 9 positions matching TRBD1. Looked up from germline, CDR1 is MGHRA and CDR2 is YSYEKL. This CDR3 contains 17 residues. The junction had 7 bases not matched to a gene; V was cut back by 2 bases and J by 0 bases. CDR3 bases: TGCGCCAGCAGCCAACCAGGGGACAGGGCCTTGAACACTGAAGCTTTCTTT. Its protein is CASSQPGDRALNTEAFF.

The chain couples TRBV3-1 (or the pseudogene TRBV3-2) to TRBJ2-5; TRBD1 aligns across 12 bases. CDR1 is LGHDT and CDR2 is YNNKEL in the germline V gene (reference sequence). CDR3 length equals 16 residues. V was pared by 5 bases and J by 1 base, with 5 bases of the junction left unmatched. The CDR3 DNA reads as TGTGCCAGCAGCGGCCGGGACAGGGGGCTCCAAGAGACCCAGTACTTC. It is translated as CASSGRDRGLQETQYF.

CDR3 bases: TGTGCCAGCAGTTATCAGGGCATGAACACTGAAGCTTTCTTT. It yields the protein CASSYQGMNTEAFF. The rearrangement uses TRBV5-4 and TRBJ1-1; TRBD1 is a possible D gene (5 bases). Trimming left V 5 bases short and J 0 bases short, with 11 bases between. In germline, CDR1 is SGHNT, CDR2 YYREEE (reference sequence). This CDR3 has 14 residues.

This chain links TRBV11-2 with TRBJ2-2, with TRBD2 matching 7 bases. The CDR3 runs 15 residues. Losses at the gene ends were 5 bases for V and 4 bases for J; bases not matched to a gene: 7. Germline V gene sequence: CDR1 SGHAT, CDR2 FQNNGV. The CDR3 DNA sequence: TGTGCCAGCAGCCAAGCTAGCGGTGCCACCGGGGAGCTGTTTTTT. Its protein product is CASSQASGATGELFF.

This sequence joins TRBV19 and TRBJ2-6; D is perhaps TRBD2 (6 bases). V was shortened by 6 bases and J by 0 bases, with 15 bases between the two germline ends. Germline V lookup: CDR1 LNHDA, CDR2 SQIVND (reference sequence). CDR3 size: 17 residues. CDR3 DNA sequence: TGTGCCAGTAGATCGGGGGAGATTCGCTCTGGGGCCAACGTCCTGACTTTC. The encoded protein is CASRSGEIRSGANVLTF.

This chain joins TRBV5-1 and TRBJ2-2, with 12 bases identical to TRBD1. J was trimmed by 4 bases and V by 0 bases; bases with no gene match: 10. This CDR3 has 19 residues. CDR1 and CDR2 from the germline V gene are SGHRS and YFSETQ. The chain's CDR3 is CASSLAPGTGGRSTGELFF. CDR3 sequence (DNA): TGCGCCAGCAGCTTGGCACCCGGGACAGGGGGCCGTAGCACCGGGGAGCTGTTTTTT.

The chain joins TRBV30 to TRBJ2-1; 9 bases line up with TRBD2. The CDR3 sequence is 15 residues long. Germline trimming cut 5 bases from V and 4 bases from J; bases unmatched to any gene: 9. Germline CDR1 GTSNPN, CDR2 SVGIG (reference sequence). In nucleotides, the CDR3 is TGTGCCTGGGGGGGATCTAGCGGGACGTACAATGAGCAGTTCTTC. Amino acids: CAWGGSSGTYNEQFF. The full variable domain, with the rest looked up from reference TRBV30 and TRBJ2-1, is SQTIHQWPATLVQPVGSPLSLECTVEGTSNPNLYWYRQAAGRGLQLLFYSVGIGQISSEVPQNLSASRPQDRQFILSSKKLLLSDSGFYLCAWGGSSGTYNEQFFGPGTRLTVL.

This clone was detected a few times. The V and J genes are TRBV12-5 and TRBJ2-7, with a tentative D call TRBD1 (5 bases). In germline, CDR1 is LGHNT, CDR2 FRNRAP. V was trimmed by 6 bases and J by 6 bases, leaving 12 bases between them. CDR3 length: 12 amino acids. The CDR3 sequence: CASGQTAFEQYF. CDR3 in DNA: TGTGCTAGTGGGCAGACAGCTTTCGAGCAGTACTTC.

The chain is built from TRBV19 and TRBJ2-7; a possible D gene is TRBD2 (5 bases). Germline V gene sequence: CDR1 LNHDA, CDR2 SQIVND (reference sequence). V gave up 1 base and J gave up 3 bases, with 10 bases separating them. This CDR3 comprises 14 residues. The CDR3 nucleotides read TGTGCCAGTAGTATAGGGCTAGGACTCTACGAGCAGTACTTC. As protein: CASSIGLGLYEQYF.

The chain recombines TRBV19 with TRBJ1-6; D gene uncertain. The V end lost 6 bases, the J end lost 0 bases, and 12 bases lay between the germline ends. The CDR3 spans 16 residues. Germline CDR1 reads LNHDA; CDR2 reads SQIVND (reference sequence). In DNA, the CDR3 is TGTGCCAGTAGCTTAGACGGGAGCTCCTATAATTCACCCCTCCACTTT. It translates to CASSLDGSSYNSPLHF.